The source of this T cell receptor beta chain is a study of T cell changes during pregnancy in multiple sclerosis. The ends lost 4 bases at V and 8 bases at J; junction bases unmatched: 7. CDR1 is MNHEY and CDR2 is SVGAGI in the germline V gene. This CDR3 is built from 14 residues. Generated by immunoSEQ multiplex PCR, the TCRdb table keeps only in-frame clones and is missing some. The sample has over 60,000 clones, roughly nine tenths seen once; the top ten hold under 0.35%. This sample comprised CD4+ T cells from peripheral blood mononuclear cells, obtained in the third trimester of pregnancy. The sequence was obtained from a female donor in good health, enrolled as a control in a pregnancy study. The V and J genes are TRBV6-5 and TRBJ1-2, with TRBD1 matching 10 bases. CDR3 bases: TGTGCCAGCAGTTCGTTCGGGACAGGGGTCGGCTACACCTTC. It is translated as CASSSFGTGVGYTF.